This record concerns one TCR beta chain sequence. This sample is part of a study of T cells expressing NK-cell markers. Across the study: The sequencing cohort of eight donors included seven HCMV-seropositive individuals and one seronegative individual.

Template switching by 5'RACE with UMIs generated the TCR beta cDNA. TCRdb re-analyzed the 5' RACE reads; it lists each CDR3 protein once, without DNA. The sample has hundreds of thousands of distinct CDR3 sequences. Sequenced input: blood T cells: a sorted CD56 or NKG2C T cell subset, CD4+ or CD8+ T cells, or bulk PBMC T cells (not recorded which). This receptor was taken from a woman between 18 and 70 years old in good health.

The CDR3 protein is CASSQDHGVGSPLHF. The gene calls are TRBV4-1 and TRBJ1-6. Germline lookup yields CDR1 MGHRA and CDR2 YSYEKL. This CDR3 region has 15 residues.